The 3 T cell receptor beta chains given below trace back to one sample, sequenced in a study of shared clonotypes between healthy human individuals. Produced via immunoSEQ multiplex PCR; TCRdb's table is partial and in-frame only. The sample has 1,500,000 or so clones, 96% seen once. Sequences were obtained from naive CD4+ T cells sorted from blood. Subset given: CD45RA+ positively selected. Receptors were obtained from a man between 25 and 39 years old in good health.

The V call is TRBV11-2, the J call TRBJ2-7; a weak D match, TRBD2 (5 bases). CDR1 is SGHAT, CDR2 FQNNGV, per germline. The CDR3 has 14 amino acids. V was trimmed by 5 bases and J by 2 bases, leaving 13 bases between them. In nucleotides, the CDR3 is TGTGCCAGCAGCAGGTTAGAGCGGCCCTACGAGCAGTACTTC. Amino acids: CASSRLERPYEQYF.

CDR3 DNA sequence: TGTGCCAGCATTAGGACTAGCGGTTCCTACGAGCAGTACTTC. Amino acid sequence: CASIRTSGSYEQYF. The chain carries TRBV28 and TRBJ2-7; TRBD2 aligns across 10 bases. The CDR3 is 14 amino acids. Per germline, CDR1 MDHEN and CDR2 SYDVKM. The trim removed 7 bases at V and 1 base at J, leaving 4 bases unmatched. The full variable domain, rest sourced from reference TRBV28 and TRBJ2-7, is DVKVTQSSRYLVKRTGEKVFLECVQDMDHENMFWYRQDPGLGLRLIYFSYDVKMKEKGDIPEGYSVSREKKERFSLILESASTNQTSMYLCASIRTSGSYEQYFGPGTRLTVT.

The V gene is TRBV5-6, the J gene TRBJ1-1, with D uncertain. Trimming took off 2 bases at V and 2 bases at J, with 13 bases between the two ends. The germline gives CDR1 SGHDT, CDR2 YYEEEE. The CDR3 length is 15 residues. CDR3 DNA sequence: TGTGCCAGCAGCTTTCGGTGGACGTTAAACACTGAAGCTTTCTTT. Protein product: CASSFRWTLNTEAFF.